This TCR beta chain was sequenced during a study of response to subunit inactivated influenza vaccine (dated by TCRdb to about 2018). Study-level background: To follow how T cells responded to a trivalent subunit inactivated influenza vaccine, the researchers relied on deep quantitative profiling of the T cell receptor repertoire. Broad study findings and their caveats: The authors suggested that each seasonal influenza vaccination may recruit only a limited number of new T cells.

Details on this clonotype: Its antigen is unknown. No quality values exist for individual bases; no much larger clone is one base distant.

Libraries came from RT-PCR. This sample was sequenced with an Illumina HiSeq 2500. TCRdb reanalyzed the raw reads on its own, using fastp at Q25 for trimming and MiXCR for clone calling, and kept in-frame beta chains. Duplicate CDR3 protein sequences are folded into a single record with the most common DNA and genes. The sample contains about 540,000 distinct CDR3 sequences, approximately 20% of them found a single time. Together, the top ten hold roughly 2.8% of the sample. The CDR3 starts with the cysteine, ends with the phenylalanine, and has 22 residues. CDR3 DNA only is kept here, 66 bases in frame from base 1. The germline V gene (reference sequence) yields DFQATT for CDR1 and SNEGSKA for CDR2. The germline V and J ends show losses of 2 bases and 2 bases respectively, and no gene match explains 22 bases of the junction. This sample was shared with a second study, whose subject was T cells expressing NK-cell markers. The second paper further reports: The TCR beta cDNA libraries were made using 5'RACE template switching, a step that added both a universal primer site and unique molecular identifiers. In sorted CD3+CD56+NKG2C+, CD3+CD56+NKG2C- and CD3+CD56-NKG2C+ T-cell subsets from about 8 donors, TCR beta-chain repertoires were profiled. Among the eight sequenced donors, only one was HCMV-seronegative, while the other seven were HCMV-seropositive. In several experiments an anti-gammadeltaTCR antibody was added to restrict sorting to alphabetaTCR-expressing T cells. In six donors, the dominant CD3+CD56+NKG2C+ clonotypes were found to rank among the top 10 CD8+ clonotypes and to make up about 1.0-7.0% of CD8+ T cells. Those dominant clonotypes were again the most abundant among CD3+CD56-NKG2C+ cells in a few donors, at about 28.3-65%. It remained unclear whether the expanded NKG2C-expressing T cell clones were specific for HCMV antigens. The eight sequenced donors were randomly selected healthy volunteers, three men and five women. HCMV serostatus was determined by detecting HCMV-specific IgG in serum with a commercial ELISA kit. Peripheral blood mononuclear cells were isolated from blood by Ficoll density gradient centrifugation. Using Miltenyi isolation kits, CD4+ and CD8+ T cells were isolated from PBMC through magnetic immunoseparation. Synthesis of cDNA was primed from the TCR beta constant segment and was followed by two consecutive PCR amplification steps. The libraries were sequenced on Illumina HiSeq 2000/2500, MiSeq or NextSeq, producing 2 x 150 bp reads. Reads were demultiplexed and grouped by UMI with MIGEC, and clonotypes were assembled and quantified with MiTCR. To exclude erroneous sequences, only TCR cDNA sequences supported by at least two reads were retained. The tcR package was used for downstream repertoire analysis, and clonotypes were matched between fractions using CDR3 nucleotide sequence together with V segment. Antigen specificity was annotated against VDJdb with VDJmatch, allowing one amino acid substitution in CDR3.

The receptor's source is a man aged 45-60 years who received an inactivated influenza vaccine. Donor details come from another sample of the same person, matched by shared clones. The chain was built from TRBV20-1 and TRBJ2-3; TRBD2 fits 13 bases in the junction. The material was CD4+ T cells sorted from PBMCs, obtained 11 to 12 days after vaccination. CDR3 sequence: CSARRFQSPRLAGGRITDTQYF. At the DNA level, the sequence is TGCAGTGCTAGAAGGTTTCAGAGTCCGCGACTAGCGGGGGGACGAATCACAGATACGCAGTATTTT.